The entry that follows covers one TCR beta chain sequence. The sample is drawn from a study of blood T cell repertoires in COVID-19. Here immunoSEQ multiplex PCR was the method, and the copy in TCRdb shows in-frame clones only, minus some. The sample yields some 240,000 clones, roughly 92% seen once. CDR1 and CDR2 (germline): WSHSY, SAAADI. This CDR3 has 17 amino acids. Trimming pared 4 bases from V and 0 bases from J, leaving 16 bases between. The J gene is TRBJ1-3, the V gene TRBV10-2, with a possible D match to TRBD1 (6 bases). The sequenced sample consisted of peripheral blood. The sequence derives from a man between 60 and 75 years old with COVID-19, enrolled during active disease. The CDR3 here is CASSGDRPISSGNTIYF. The CDR3 nucleotides read TGCGCCAGCAGTGGCGACAGGCCGATCAGCTCTGGAAACACCATATATTTT.